These T cell receptor beta chains were read from a single sample in a study of OX40 agonist ivuxolimab in advanced cancers. Sequencing was performed with immunoSEQ multiplex PCR; in TCRdb, only in-frame clones are kept and a portion is missing. The repertoire has some 86,000 clones, roughly 88% of them found once; the top ten carry around 0.35%. Sequenced material: CD4+ or CD8+ T cells sorted from blood, taken in a trial of the OX40 agonist ivuxolimab. The receptors stem from an adult with an advanced solid tumor such as melanoma, head and neck, liver or kidney cancer. Both conserved end residues are part of each CDR3. The D gene is left open where the match is weak. Clone size is shown for a subset of rows, as once, few, many or a class of expanded clone.

CDR3aa: CASRKTETNEKLFF
CDR3nt: TGCGCCAGCCGGAAGACGGAAACTAATGAAAAACTGTTTTTT
len: 14
d_gene: NA
v_gene: TRBV5-1
j_gene: TRBJ1-4
abundance: NA

CDR3aa: CASSLLGGDNEQFF
CDR3nt: TGCGCCAGCAGCTTGTTAGGGGGGGACAATGAGCAGTTCTTC
len: 14
d_gene: NA
v_gene: TRBV5-1
j_gene: TRBJ2-1
abundance: NA

CDR3aa: CASSQVNLVAANNQPQHF
CDR3nt: TGCGCCAGCAGCCAAGTTAATTTGGTCGCGGCAAACAATCAGCCCCAGCATTTT
len: 18
d_gene: NA
v_gene: TRBV4-1
j_gene: TRBJ1-5
abundance: NA

CDR3aa: CASSQPLSGSNQPQHF
CDR3nt: TGTGCCAGCAGCCAACCCTTGTCAGGGTCCAATCAGCCCCAGCATTTT
len: 16
d_gene: NA
v_gene: TRBV11-2
j_gene: TRBJ1-5
abundance: once

CDR3aa: CASGAGGNTIYF
CDR3nt: TGTGCCAGCGGGGCAGGGGGAAACACCATATATTTT
len: 12
d_gene: NA
v_gene: TRBV7-9
j_gene: TRBJ1-3
abundance: NA

CDR3aa: CASSWGGSGLFKWGAGEAFF
CDR3nt: TGTGCCAGCAGTTGGGGCGGGTCGGGTCTGTTTAAGTGGGGTGCTGGTGAAGCTTTCTTT
len: 20
d_gene: NA
v_gene: TRBV28
j_gene: TRBJ1-1
abundance: NA

CDR3aa: CASSPLTGGNEQFF
CDR3nt: TGTGCCAGCAGCCCCCTGACGGGGGGCAATGAGCAGTTCTTC
len: 14
d_gene: TRBD2
v_gene: TRBV6-4
j_gene: TRBJ2-1
abundance: NA

CDR3aa: CASSIVGSIRVGNQPQHF
CDR3nt: TGTGCCAGTAGTATAGTGGGGAGTATCAGGGTAGGAAATCAGCCCCAGCATTTT
len: 18
d_gene: NA
v_gene: TRBV19
j_gene: TRBJ1-5
abundance: once

CDR3aa: CASRSGFETDTQYF
CDR3nt: TGCGCCAGCCGATCGGGCTTCGAGACAGATACGCAGTATTTT
len: 14
d_gene: NA
v_gene: TRBV10-1
j_gene: TRBJ2-3
abundance: NA

CDR3aa: CAWRQGSNQPQHF
CDR3nt: TGTGCCTGGAGACAAGGGAGCAATCAGCCCCAGCATTTT
len: 13
d_gene: NA
v_gene: TRBV30
j_gene: TRBJ1-5
abundance: few

CDR3aa: CASSVDSLSYNEQFF
CDR3nt: TGTGCCAGCAGTGTGGACAGCCTCTCCTACAATGAGCAGTTCTTC
len: 15
d_gene: NA
v_gene: TRBV6-1
j_gene: TRBJ2-1
abundance: NA

CDR3aa: CASRVGQENTGELFF
CDR3nt: TGTGCCAGTAGGGTTGGACAGGAGAACACCGGGGAGCTGTTTTTT
len: 15
d_gene: TRBD1
v_gene: TRBV19
j_gene: TRBJ2-2
abundance: NA

CDR3aa: CASSEYEGRNTEAFF
CDR3nt: TGCGCCAGCAGTGAGTATGAGGGGAGGAACACTGAAGCTTTCTTT
len: 15
d_gene: NA
v_gene: TRBV10-1
j_gene: TRBJ1-1
abundance: NA

CDR3aa: CASSPLPGVGQNYGYTF
CDR3nt: TGTGCCAGCTCACCACTCCCGGGGGTAGGGCAGAACTATGGCTACACCTTC
len: 17
d_gene: NA
v_gene: TRBV18
j_gene: TRBJ1-2
abundance: NA

CDR3aa: CASSPPGVPQETQYF
CDR3nt: TGTGCCAGCTCACCACCCGGGGTCCCCCAAGAGACCCAGTACTTC
len: 15
d_gene: NA
v_gene: TRBV18
j_gene: TRBJ2-5
abundance: NA

CDR3aa: CASSLGRVGTEAFF
CDR3nt: TGTGCCAGCAGCTTAGGAAGGGTCGGCACTGAAGCTTTCTTT
len: 14
d_gene: NA
v_gene: TRBV11-2
j_gene: TRBJ1-1
abundance: NA

CDR3aa: CSVAGDSSNQPQHF
CDR3nt: TGCAGCGTTGCAGGGGACAGTAGCAATCAGCCCCAGCATTTT
len: 14
d_gene: TRBD1
v_gene: TRBV29-1
j_gene: TRBJ1-5
abundance: NA

CDR3aa: CASSPGTATNTIYF
CDR3nt: TGCGCCAGCAGCCCCGGGACTGCAACAAACACCATATATTTT
len: 14
d_gene: NA
v_gene: TRBV5-1
j_gene: TRBJ1-3
abundance: NA

CDR3aa: CASRTRDNFSEAFF
CDR3nt: TGTGCCAGCCGTACCCGGGACAATTTTTCTGAAGCTTTCTTT
len: 14
d_gene: NA
v_gene: TRBV2
j_gene: TRBJ1-1
abundance: NA

CDR3aa: CASSRDRGRNNEQFF
CDR3nt: TGTGCCAGCAGTCGGGACAGGGGGAGAAACAATGAGCAGTTCTTC
len: 15
d_gene: TRBD1
v_gene: TRBV7-9
j_gene: TRBJ2-1
abundance: NA

CDR3aa: CASSQGRASSYNSPLHF
CDR3nt: TGCGCCAGCAGCCAGGGGAGGGCCAGCTCCTATAATTCACCCCTCCACTTT
len: 17
d_gene: NA
v_gene: TRBV4-1
j_gene: TRBJ1-6
abundance: NA

CDR3aa: CASRMTPDYGYTF
CDR3nt: TGTGCCAGCAGAATGACACCGGACTATGGCTACACCTTC
len: 13
d_gene: NA
v_gene: TRBV27
j_gene: TRBJ1-2
abundance: NA

CDR3aa: CASSSSPTVSPLHF
CDR3nt: TGTGCCAGCAGCTCCTCTCCTACTGTTTCACCCCTCCACTTT
len: 14
d_gene: NA
v_gene: TRBV4-2
j_gene: TRBJ1-6
abundance: NA

CDR3aa: CASSRASGSLSYGYTF
CDR3nt: TGTGCCAGCAGCCGCGCCTCGGGCTCGTTAAGTTATGGCTACACCTTC
len: 16
d_gene: NA
v_gene: TRBV27
j_gene: TRBJ1-2
abundance: NA

CDR3aa: CASSTHRGEKLFF
CDR3nt: TGTGCCAGTAGTACCCACAGGGGAGAAAAACTGTTTTTT
len: 13
d_gene: TRBD1
v_gene: TRBV19
j_gene: TRBJ1-4
abundance: NA

CDR3aa: CSVGDGLGVSGANVLTF
CDR3nt: TGCAGCGTTGGGGACGGCTTGGGTGTCTCTGGGGCCAACGTCCTGACTTTC
len: 17
d_gene: NA
v_gene: TRBV29-1
j_gene: TRBJ2-6
abundance: NA

CDR3aa: CASSQETASSGNTIYF
CDR3nt: TGTGCCAGCAGCCAAGAGACAGCTAGCTCTGGAAACACCATATATTTT
len: 16
d_gene: NA
v_gene: TRBV4-2
j_gene: TRBJ1-3
abundance: NA

CDR3aa: CASSRSTDTQYF
CDR3nt: TGTGCCAGTAGCCGTAGCACAGATACGCAGTATTTT
len: 12
d_gene: NA
v_gene: TRBV19
j_gene: TRBJ2-3
abundance: NA

CDR3aa: CASSELVRNTEAFF
CDR3nt: TGTGCCAGCAGTGAATTAGTAAGGAACACTGAAGCTTTCTTT
len: 14
d_gene: NA
v_gene: TRBV6-1
j_gene: TRBJ1-1
abundance: NA

CDR3aa: CASSDREKWNGYTF
CDR3nt: TGTGCCAGCAGTGATCGGGAGAAATGGAATGGCTACACCTTC
len: 14
d_gene: NA
v_gene: TRBV6-1
j_gene: TRBJ1-2
abundance: NA

CDR3aa: CASSANRGRTEAFF
CDR3nt: TGTGCCAGCTCCGCCAATAGGGGGCGGACTGAAGCTTTCTTT
len: 14
d_gene: TRBD1
v_gene: TRBV18
j_gene: TRBJ1-1
abundance: NA

CDR3aa: CASSSRTAVNTEAFF
CDR3nt: TGTGCCAGCAGTTCGAGGACGGCCGTGAACACTGAAGCTTTCTTT
len: 15
d_gene: NA
v_gene: TRBV6-5
j_gene: TRBJ1-1
abundance: NA

CDR3aa: CASSPGGGRDGGEQYF
CDR3nt: TGCGCCAGCAGTCCTGGAGGAGGCAGGGACGGTGGGGAGCAGTACTTC
len: 16
d_gene: NA
v_gene: TRBV10-1
j_gene: TRBJ2-7
abundance: once

CDR3aa: CASSIMDWGFSTEAFF
CDR3nt: TGTGCCAGTAGTATCATGGACTGGGGATTTAGCACTGAAGCTTTCTTT
len: 16
d_gene: NA
v_gene: TRBV19
j_gene: TRBJ1-1
abundance: NA

CDR3aa: CASSLDAGGSYNEQFF
CDR3nt: TGTGCCAGCAGCTTAGATGCGGGGGGTTCCTACAATGAGCAGTTCTTC
len: 16
d_gene: TRBD2
v_gene: TRBV7-2
j_gene: TRBJ2-1
abundance: NA

CDR3aa: CASSRPGGYPYF
CDR3nt: TGTGCCAGCAGTCGGCCCGGAGGCTACCCGTACTTC
len: 12
d_gene: NA
v_gene: TRBV6-5
j_gene: TRBJ2-7
abundance: NA

CDR3aa: CASSLVSSYNEQFF
CDR3nt: TGTGCCAGCAGCTTAGTTTCGTCCTACAATGAGCAGTTCTTC
len: 14
d_gene: NA
v_gene: TRBV7-2
j_gene: TRBJ2-1
abundance: NA

CDR3aa: CASSVGNTEAFF
CDR3nt: TGCGCCAGCAGCGTTGGGAACACTGAAGCTTTCTTT
len: 12
d_gene: NA
v_gene: TRBV5-1
j_gene: TRBJ1-1
abundance: NA

CDR3aa: CASSPGLLNYGYTF
CDR3nt: TGTGCCAGTAGCCCGGGACTTCTTAACTATGGCTACACCTTC
len: 14
d_gene: NA
v_gene: TRBV19
j_gene: TRBJ1-2
abundance: NA

CDR3aa: CASSRTSGAPNEQFF
CDR3nt: TGTGCCAGTAGCAGGACTAGCGGGGCTCCCAATGAGCAGTTCTTC
len: 15
d_gene: TRBD2
v_gene: TRBV19
j_gene: TRBJ2-1
abundance: NA

CDR3aa: CASSDLGGGTDTQYF
CDR3nt: TGTGCCAGCAGTGATCTCGGCGGGGGCACAGATACGCAGTATTTT
len: 15
d_gene: NA
v_gene: TRBV2
j_gene: TRBJ2-3
abundance: NA

CDR3aa: CASSLFAGDVTEAFF
CDR3nt: TGTGCCAGCAGCTTATTTGCAGGGGATGTCACTGAAGCTTTCTTT
len: 15
d_gene: NA
v_gene: TRBV7-2
j_gene: TRBJ1-1
abundance: NA

CDR3aa: CASSLGGVVKNIQYF
CDR3nt: TGTGCCAGCAGCTTAGGAGGGGTTGTCAAAAACATTCAGTACTTC
len: 15
d_gene: NA
v_gene: TRBV7-2
j_gene: TRBJ2-4
abundance: NA

CDR3aa: CASSPTTQGNSPLHF
CDR3nt: TGTGCCAGCAGCCCAACCACACAGGGGAATTCACCCCTCCACTTT
len: 15
d_gene: TRBD1
v_gene: TRBV9
j_gene: TRBJ1-6
abundance: NA

CDR3aa: CASSPPSFTGELFF
CDR3nt: TGTGCCAGCTCACCACCGTCCTTCACCGGGGAGCTGTTTTTT
len: 14
d_gene: NA
v_gene: TRBV18
j_gene: TRBJ2-2
abundance: NA

CDR3aa: CASSLGTGMGNQPQHF
CDR3nt: TGCGCCAGCAGCTTGGGGACAGGGATGGGGAATCAGCCCCAGCATTTT
len: 16
d_gene: TRBD1
v_gene: TRBV5-1
j_gene: TRBJ1-5
abundance: NA

CDR3aa: CASSQGTGASPGELFF
CDR3nt: TGTGCCAGCAGCCAAGGGACGGGGGCTTCACCCGGGGAGCTGTTTTTT
len: 16
d_gene: NA
v_gene: TRBV5-8
j_gene: TRBJ2-2
abundance: NA

CDR3aa: CASTSSGATDTQYF
CDR3nt: TGCGCCAGCACCTCTAGCGGGGCCACAGATACGCAGTATTTT
len: 14
d_gene: TRBD2
v_gene: TRBV5-1
j_gene: TRBJ2-3
abundance: NA

CDR3aa: CASSLQDNSPLHF
CDR3nt: TGTGCCAGCAGCTTACAGGATAATTCACCCCTCCACTTT
len: 13
d_gene: NA
v_gene: TRBV5-4
j_gene: TRBJ1-6
abundance: NA

CDR3aa: CASSLGQGIGNTIYF
CDR3nt: TGTGCCAGCAGCCTCGGACAGGGGATTGGAAACACCATATATTTT
len: 15
d_gene: TRBD1
v_gene: TRBV11-2
j_gene: TRBJ1-3
abundance: NA

CDR3aa: CASSQDLRGSQHF
CDR3nt: TGCGCCAGCAGCCAAGATCTAAGGGGCTCCCAGCATTTT
len: 13
d_gene: NA
v_gene: TRBV4-1
j_gene: TRBJ1-5
abundance: NA

CDR3aa: CASREKGYGELFF
CDR3nt: TGCGCCAGCAGGGAAAAAGGGTACGGGGAGCTGTTTTTT
len: 13
d_gene: NA
v_gene: TRBV10-1
j_gene: TRBJ2-2
abundance: NA

CDR3aa: CASSGRTGSNQPQHF
CDR3nt: TGTGCCAGCAGCGGGCGGACAGGGAGCAATCAGCCCCAGCATTTT
len: 15
d_gene: TRBD1
v_gene: TRBV7-8
j_gene: TRBJ1-5
abundance: NA

CDR3aa: CASSLAQGPDTQYF
CDR3nt: TGTGCCAGCAGCTTAGCCCAGGGCCCAGATACGCAGTATTTT
len: 14
d_gene: NA
v_gene: TRBV11-2
j_gene: TRBJ2-3
abundance: NA

CDR3aa: CASSEIGTVGGYTF
CDR3nt: TGTGCCAGCAGTGAGATCGGGACAGTCGGGGGCTACACCTTC
len: 14
d_gene: TRBD1
v_gene: TRBV25-1
j_gene: TRBJ1-2
abundance: NA